This TCR beta chain was recovered during a study of OX40 agonist ivuxolimab in advanced cancers. For the study in its entirety: Ivuxolimab, which targeted the costimulatory receptor OX40 (CD134), was an agonistic, fully human IgG2 monoclonal antibody. Intravenous ivuxolimab was administered to patients every 2 weeks at six dose levels: 0.01, 0.1, 0.3, 1.5, 3 and 10 mg/kg. Among the roughly 52 dose-escalation patients, around 19 had hepatocellular carcinoma, around 15 melanoma, 9 renal cell carcinoma and 9 head and neck cancer. In the dose-escalation cohort, 75% to 85% of patients were male, and the mean age was around 65 years with a range of roughly 20 to 80. Prior anti-PD-1, anti-PD-L1 or anti-CTLA-4 therapy was permitted, and approximately 40% of dose-escalation patients had received checkpoint inhibitors. Partial responses were achieved by three dose-escalation patients, of whom one had hepatocellular carcinoma and two had cutaneous melanoma. Peripheral TCRbeta sequencing was intended to test whether TCR sequence diversity was altered and clonal T-cell expansion was caused by ivuxolimab. The paper describes the monotherapy dose-escalation part (N of about 54 patients) of the phase I trial of ivuxolimab.

On this clone itself: Its binding antigen is unknown. No quality values exist for individual bases; no much larger clone is one base distant.

V gives up 3 bases and J gives up 4 bases, and the segment between their germline ends measures 10 bases. Looking up the germline V gene yields CDR1 MNHNS and CDR2 SASEGT. Counted from cysteine to phenylalanine, this CDR3 has 13 amino acids. Only CDR3 DNA is held: 39 bases, read in frame from base 1. Genomic DNA was extracted from sorted cells for sequencing of the TCRbeta CDR3 region. The immunoSEQ Assay was used for sequencing of TCRbeta CDR3 regions. This is the immuneACCESS table as TCRdb keeps it, with only in-frame sequences that have V and J called. A part of the clones is gone; compared with another copy, unresolved V genes explain less than half, and the rest is unexplained. The sample includes approximately 17,000 clones, with around three quarters observed a single time. The ten largest clones take up 15% to 20% of the sample. Here is what the overall study found, with its caveats: After ivuxolimab, CD8+ T cells had more expanded clones than CD4+ T cells on average. Which antigens the clonally expanded peripheral T cells were specific for was not determined. Low levels of normalized T-cell clonal expansion were also seen in some patients who did not respond. In partial responders in the 0.1-3.0 mg/kg groups, normalized peripheral clonal expansion was found to be among the lowest, especially among CD8+ T cells. At doses of 0.1 to 3.0 mg/kg, clonal expansion of both CD4+ and CD8+ blood T cells was observed from baseline to week 6.

The trial excluded patients who had a history of autoimmune disease or who were on systemic immunosuppression. In every dose cohort, peripheral blood was drawn for TCR sequencing at baseline, cycle 4 day 1, and cycle 7 day 1. The samples were drawn from a first-in-human, open-label, multicenter phase I dose-escalation trial of ivuxolimab. Adults with locally advanced or metastatic melanoma, renal cell carcinoma, hepatocellular carcinoma or head and neck squamous cell carcinoma were enrolled in the trial. Before TCR sequencing, CD4+ T cells and CD8+ T cells from peripheral blood were sorted into separate populations.

This TCR derives from an adult with an advanced solid tumor such as melanoma, head and neck, liver or kidney cancer. Recombination linked TRBV6-1 to TRBJ2-7; a tentative D match to TRBD1 spans 5 bases. The material was CD4+ or CD8+ T cells sorted from blood, obtained in a trial of the OX40 agonist ivuxolimab. The encoded CDR3 is CASSDWTSYEQYF. The DNA reads as follows: TGTGCCAGCAGTGACTGGACAAGTTACGAGCAGTACTTC.